The present TCR beta chain was sequenced within a study of T cells in Graves' hyperthyroidism and ophthalmopathy (dated by TCRdb to between 2018 and 2021). Background for the entire study: To identify TCR V-J signatures that set the groups apart, the researchers used a discovery cohort of 100 patients, made up of some 41 with Graves' ophthalmopathy and some 56 with stable Graves' hyperthyroidism. Whether ophthalmopathy could be predicted prospectively was tested in an independent validation cohort made up of under 20 hyperthyroidism patients plus 17 patients who later progressed to ophthalmopathy. For training and testing, the 100 or so patients in the discovery cohort were randomly divided in a 7:3 ratio. In addition, the study compared T-cell repertoires in thyroid tissue and in blood from five to seven Graves' hyperthyroidism patients. After blood sampling, hyperthyroidism patients were treated with methimazole at a starting dose of 30 mg daily, and ophthalmopathy patients were treated with high-dose intravenous methylprednisolone. The paper reports TCR Vbeta CDR3 sequencing of roughly 140 peripheral blood samples: 40 to 45 ophthalmopathy, 70 to 85 hyperthyroidism and roughly 17 progressor patients. Findings and caveats that apply to the study as a whole: In validation, the model predicted progression to ophthalmopathy a median of roughly 6.1 months before onset, with roughly 71% sensitivity and about 72% specificity. A model built on a 13 V-J signature distinguished ophthalmopathy from stable hyperthyroidism, reaching 85% to 90% sensitivity and about 81% specificity in cross-validation and 80%/75% in testing. Most expanded thyroid clonotypes (frequency above 0.001) were also detected in blood, a finding suggesting that blood repertoires may reflect thyroid immune responses. No statistical method was used to fix the sample size in advance, and group allocation was not hidden from the investigators.

A distance of 12 bases separates the germline ends of V and J, which lose 3 bases and 0 bases respectively. Taken from cysteine to phenylalanine, the CDR3 has 17 residues. The kept DNA is CDR3 alone, 51 bases in frame from the first base. The germline V gene encodes CDR1 LNHNV and CDR2 YYDKDF (reference sequence). Remarks on this clonotype: It lacks a known antigen. Base-call qualities are not available, and no considerably larger clone is one nucleotide away.

Amplification of TCR beta CDR3 regions was carried out from RNA transcripts. For the first round of RT-PCR on the TCR CDR3, the HTBI primer set was used together with the Qiagen OneStep RT-PCR kit. Libraries were constructed in a second round of multiplex PCR, after which size selection and purification were performed. Paired-end sequencing of the libraries was performed with 100 bp reads on an Illumina HiSeq2000. On the authors' methods: Raw data were processed with SOAPnuke, discarding reads with adapters, uncalled bases, mean Phred below 15, or no exact constant-primer or identifier match. COPE v1.2.5 was used to merge high-quality paired reads, and clonotypes were defined as unique nucleotide sequences. MiTCR v1.1 was used to align the clonotypes against IMGT TRBV, TRBD and TRBJ reference segments. The analysis included only V-J combinations with a frequency above 0.0001, which together covered roughly 99% of the repertoires. The TCS score was defined as the ratio of F50 (clonal expansion) to E x V (chaos), calculated using BLOSUM62-based TCRdist between CDR3 peptides within each V-J. Welch's t-statistics and random forest reduced roughly 540 V-J features to roughly 13, which were used in a naive Bayes classifier (R e1071). TCRdb passed the public sequencing reads through fastp at Q25 and MiXCR, retaining productive beta sequences. Every CDR3 protein is listed once, alongside the most common genes and DNA of its rows. TCRdb's processing, not the study's, gives the V and J calls here. This sample is represented by approximately 560,000 distinct CDR3 sequences; around 45% of them were singletons. The leading ten clones occupy approximately 8.2% of the sample.

Stable Graves' hyperthyroidism was defined as no progression to ophthalmopathy during 18 months of follow-up. Hyperthyroidism patients were aged 18 to 65 years and newly diagnosed, with disease duration of less than 2 months. Any patient with an uncontrolled infection, another autoimmune disease, pregnancy or lactation was excluded. Diagnoses were based on clinical symptoms, serum thyroxine and TRAb, thyroid ultrasound and orbital computed tomography. Total RNA was extracted using Trizol reagent, and RNA quality was assessed on an Agilent 2100 Bioanalyzer. Sequenced input: peripheral blood or thyroid tissue (not recorded which). The origin of this receptor is a woman aged 18-29 years with Graves' hyperthyroidism. Donor details come from another sample of the same person, matched by shared clones. The rearranged segments are TRBV15 and TRBJ1-6; the D gene cannot be named for sure. Here the CDR3 is given as CATSSRVSSSYNSPLHF. The nucleotide sequence is given as TGTGCCACCAGCAGTAGGGTTTCCAGCTCCTATAATTCACCCCTCCACTTT.